This T cell receptor beta chain originates from a study of early T cells in non-severe SARS-CoV-2 infection (dated by TCRdb to about 2021). Regarding the study in general: Because TCR sequencing was done on bulk RNA from unsorted whole blood, the alpha and beta chains could not be paired.

This clonotype was picked up many times. The antigen it binds to is not known. No base quality information exists; no much larger clone differs at one position. Broader findings and caveats from the paper: VDJdb matching was skewed toward anti-spike CD8 responses, so virus-specific expansions were likely underestimated and private and CD4 specificities were missed.

A case-control design nested within a healthcare worker cohort in London, UK, was used, with weekly nasopharyngeal swab PCR tests and blood sampling performed. Healthcare workers were recruited between 23 and 31 March 2020, during the week of the UK lockdown, and were followed weekly for up to about 15 weeks. Library prep was done by 5' RACE. Sequencing was performed on a NextSeq 500. The TCR library protocol attached unique molecular identifiers to individual cDNA molecules to correct for sequencing error and PCR bias. Both TCR alpha and beta chains were sequenced, and tight co-correlation was observed between alpha and beta sequence abundances in each sample. The original pipeline was this. Decombinator V4 was used to annotate TCR sequences for V gene, J gene and CDR3. TCRs were defined as expanded if a significant change between any two time points was detected under a Poisson model with p below 0.0001. TCR abundances were normalised to the total number of TCRs sequenced in each sample and reported as counts per million. MAIT TCRs were defined by TRAV1-2 paired with TRAJ12, TRAJ20 or TRAJ33, and iNKT TCRs by TRAV10 paired with TRAJ18. VDJdb, accessed on 1 November 2021, was searched for TCRs annotated for CMV, EBV and SARS-CoV-2, and TCRs annotated for more than one antigen were excluded. TCRdb ran its own pipeline on the public reads, namely fastp trimming at Q25 and MiXCR clone calling, and kept in-frame beta chains. CDR3 protein sequences are deduplicated, and each keeps its most common genes and DNA. None of the V and J calls come from the authors' own analysis; TCRdb made them. The table for this sample lists tens of thousands of distinct CDR3 sequences; approximately 13% of them were counted only once. The top ten hold about 4% of the sample.

CDR1 SEHNR and CDR2 FQNEAQ are derived from the germline V gene (reference sequence). CDR3 length: 13 amino acids, cysteine to phenylalanine. Solely the CDR3 DNA is kept, with 39 bases framed from the first base. Trimming costs V 5 bases and J 4 bases, and their ends lie 11 bases apart. The receptor comes from an adult who was a healthcare worker with PCR-confirmed SARS-CoV-2 infection or an uninfected control (not recorded which). Specimen: whole blood. The sequence is built from TRBV7-9 and TRBJ1-2; the best D guess is TRBD1, with 5 bases matching. The DNA sequence is as follows: TGTGCCAGCAGCCCCGGGGCTGGCTATGGCTACACCTTC. Translation gives CASSPGAGYGYTF.